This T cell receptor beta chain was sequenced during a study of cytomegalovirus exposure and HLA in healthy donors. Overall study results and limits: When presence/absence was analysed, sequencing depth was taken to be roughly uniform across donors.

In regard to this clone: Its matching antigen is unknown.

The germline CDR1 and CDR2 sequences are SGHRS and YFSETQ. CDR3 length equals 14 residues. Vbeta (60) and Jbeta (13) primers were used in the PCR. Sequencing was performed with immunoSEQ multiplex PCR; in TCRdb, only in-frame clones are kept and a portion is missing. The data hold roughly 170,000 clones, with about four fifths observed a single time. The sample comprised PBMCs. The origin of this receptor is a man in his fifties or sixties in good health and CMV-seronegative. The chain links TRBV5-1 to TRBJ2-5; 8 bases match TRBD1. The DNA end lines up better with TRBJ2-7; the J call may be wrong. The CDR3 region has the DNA TGCGCCAGCAGCTTAAGGGACAGGACTTACGAGCAGTACTTC. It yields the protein CASSLRDRTYEQYF.